These T cell receptor beta chains were read from a single sample in a study of blood T cell repertoires in COVID-19. Libraries were prepared by immunoSEQ multiplex PCR; TCRdb keeps only in-frame clonotypes and omits some of them. The data hold around 77,000 clones, with about 76% observed a single time. The sequenced sample was peripheral blood. The receptors originated from a woman of 80 years or more with active or convalescent COVID-19. Both conserved end residues are part of each CDR3. A D gene is named only where the DNA matches it firmly. Some rows mark clone size as missing; the rest say once, few, many or name a class of expanded clone.

.,TRBV18,.,12,TRBJ1-6,CASGGNNSPLHF,TGTGCCAGCGGAGGGAATAATTCACCCCTCCACTTT
.,TRBV14,.,13,TRBJ1-1,CASSQLQGTEAFF,TGTGCCAGCAGCCAATTACAGGGTACCGAAGCTTTCTTT
TRBD1,TRBV30,.,12,TRBJ1-2,CAWAGTGSRYTF,TGTGCCTGGGCCGGGACAGGGAGTCGCTACACCTTC
.,TRBV4-3,.,16,TRBJ1-3,CASSQDGRVSGDTIYF,TGCGCCAGCAGCCAAGATGGGCGGGTCTCTGGTGATACCATATATTTT
.,TRBV29-1,.,16,TRBJ2-6,CSVEELQGSGANVLTF,TGCAGCGTTGAAGAGCTACAGGGATCCGGGGCCAACGTCCTGACTTTC
TRBD2,TRBV10-3,once,16,TRBJ2-2,CAISPALGEGTGELFF,TGTGCCATCAGCCCCGCGTTAGGGGAGGGGACCGGGGAGCTGTTTTTT
TRBD2,TRBV12-5,.,15,TRBJ2-5,CASGAGTSASETQYF,TGTGCTAGTGGGGCGGGGACTAGCGCTTCGGAGACCCAGTACTTC
TRBD2,TRBV5-8,.,16,TRBJ2-3,CASSLAGAGITDTQYF,TGTGCCAGCAGCTTAGCGGGGGCAGGTATCACAGATACGCAGTATTTT
TRBD1,TRBV28,.,13,TRBJ1-5,CASKGASNQPQHF,TGTGCCAGCAAGGGGGCGAGCAATCAGCCCCAGCATTTT
TRBD2,TRBV27,.,16,TRBJ2-3,CASSSLRGGPTDTQYF,TGTGCCAGCAGTTCCTTGCGGGGGGGCCCAACAGATACGCAGTATTTT
.,TRBV7-8,.,12,TRBJ2-1,CASSLTDNEQFF,TGTGCCAGCAGCCTGACAGACAATGAGCAGTTCTTC
.,TRBV30,few,14,TRBJ1-1,CAWSLRAGETEAFF,TGTGCCTGGAGTTTGAGGGCAGGAGAAACTGAAGCTTTCTTT
.,TRBV12-3/TRBV12-4,.,11,TRBJ2-7,CASSLIYEQYF,TGTGCCAGCAGTTTAATATACGAGCAGTACTTC
.,TRBV19,.,17,TRBJ1-1,CASSISRDRLGGTEAFF,TGTGCCAGTAGTATTTCTCGAGACAGGCTCGGTGGCACTGAAGCTTTCTTT
.,TRBV29-1,many,13,TRBJ1-1,CSDLRGGSTEAFF,TGCAGCGACCTAAGGGGGGGTAGCACTGAAGCTTTCTTT
.,TRBV10-3,.,12,TRBJ1-2,CASQRESYGYTF,TGTGCCTCCCAAAGGGAGAGCTATGGCTACACCTTC
.,TRBV5-8,once,14,TRBJ2-7,CASSLLQGSYEQYF,TGTGCCAGCAGCTTACTCCAGGGATCCTACGAGCAGTACTTC
TRBD1,TRBV5-1,few,14,TRBJ1-3,CASSQTGSGNTIYF,TGCGCCAGCAGTCAGACAGGGTCTGGAAACACCATATATTTT
TRBD1,TRBV27,.,17,TRBJ2-2,CASSSSSLGGITGELFF,TGTGCCAGCAGTTCTTCCTCGCTAGGGGGCATCACCGGGGAGCTGTTTTTT
.,TRBV4-3,.,14,TRBJ2-7,CASSHTTGTSEQYF,TGCGCCAGCAGCCATACAACAGGGACCAGCGAGCAGTACTTC
TRBD1,TRBV11-3,.,12,TRBJ2-1,CASSSTGSEQFF,TGTGCCAGCAGCTCGACAGGGAGTGAGCAGTTCTTC
TRBD1,TRBV19,.,13,TRBJ2-2,CASRDSNTGELFF,TGTGCCAGCCGGGACAGTAACACCGGGGAGCTGTTTTTT
.,TRBV7-2,.,14,TRBJ2-7,CASSLPTGNYEQYF,TGTGCCAGCAGCCTTCCAACAGGAAACTACGAGCAGTACTTC
.,TRBV11-2,.,14,TRBJ1-1,CASSPGAGPTEAFF,TGTGCCAGCAGCCCCGGGGCGGGACCCACTGAAGCTTTCTTT
.,TRBV7-2,.,14,TRBJ2-5,CASTTHSGQETQYF,TGTGCCAGCACCACACATAGCGGCCAAGAGACCCAGTACTTC
.,TRBV5-1,.,13,TRBJ2-5,CASSLNGQETQYF,TGCGCCAGCAGCTTGAACGGCCAAGAGACCCAGTACTTC
.,TRBV4-3,.,14,TRBJ2-2,CASRSVSWTGELFF,TGCGCCAGCAGGAGTGTTAGTTGGACCGGGGAGCTGTTTTTT
TRBD1,TRBV7-2,.,14,TRBJ1-2,CASSSDRVGYGYTF,TGTGCCAGCAGCTCTGACAGGGTCGGATATGGCTACACCTTC
.,TRBV14,.,14,TRBJ2-3,CASSWRGDTDTQYF,TGTGCCAGCAGCTGGCGGGGAGACACAGATACGCAGTATTTT